One T cell receptor beta chain is described in this entry. Its antigen is not identified. PCR amplification relied on 60 Vbeta primers (plus 13 Jbeta primers). Measured with immunoSEQ multiplex PCR; TCRdb has only the in-frame clones, and not every one. The sample lists about 130,000 clones, 80% occurring once. This sample stems from a study of cytomegalovirus exposure and HLA in healthy donors. Study-wide results and caveats: In a later analysis, DRB1 alleles had the most associated TCRs; HLA-C alleles the fewest.

With V trimmed by 5 bases and J by 5 bases, 8 bases remained unmatched. In germline, CDR1 is SEHNR, CDR2 FQNEAQ (reference sequence). This CDR3 is built from 15 residues. The source is a woman aged 40 to 55 in good health and CMV-seronegative. Material: PBMCs. The rearrangement uses TRBV7-9 and TRBJ1-4, with TRBD1 identical over 7 bases. Here the CDR3 reads CASSPLGTENEKLFF. The CDR3 DNA reads TGTGCCAGCAGCCCACTTGGGACAGAGAATGAAAAACTGTTTTTT.